A single sample is the source of the 8 T cell receptor beta chains below, sequenced in a study of cytomegalovirus exposure and HLA in healthy donors. Produced via immunoSEQ multiplex PCR; TCRdb's table is partial and in-frame only. There are hundreds of thousands of clones in the sample; 90% occur only once, and 3.1% lies in the top ten. Sequencing was performed on PBMCs. Source of these receptors: a woman between 25 and 40 years old in good health and CMV-seronegative.

This sequence joins TRBV7-2 and TRBJ2-1; D ambiguous. Germline assignment: CDR1 SGHTA and CDR2 FQGNSA. CDR3 length equals 11 residues. V lost 9 bases and J 12 bases, leaving 15 bases between the germline ends. This CDR3 is CASTNPPPQFF. The CDR3 nucleotides are TGTGCCAGTACCAATCCCCCGCCGCAGTTCTTC.

The CDR3 reads CASSDNSGGRYEQYF. CDR3 DNA: TGTGCCAGCAGCGATAACAGCGGGGGGAGATACGAGCAGTACTTC. The genes are TRBV6-1 and TRBJ2-7; TRBD2 matches 9 bases. V lost 6 bases and J lost 4; bases outside the gene matches: 10. This CDR3 has 15 residues. Germline CDR1 is MNHNS and CDR2 is SASEGT.

The V and J genes are TRBV28 and TRBJ2-1; TRBD1 matches at 8 bases. J gave up 7 bases and V 7 bases, and 15 bases lay outside the gene matches. This CDR3 is built from 16 residues. Germline values: CDR1 MDHEN, CDR2 SYDVKM. CDR3 DNA: TGTGCCAGCAACCAGATCGGCGGAACAGGGGGAAATGAGCAGTTCTTC. Translating gives CASNQIGGTGGNEQFF.

This chain connects TRBV9 to TRBJ2-7; 10 positions agree with TRBD1. The CDR3 is 16 amino acids. V lost 3 bases and J lost 2; bases outside the gene matches: 8. Germline CDR1 is SGDLS and CDR2 is YYNGEE. CDR3 sequence (DNA): TGTGCCAGCAGCGGGAGAGATGGACAGGGGGCCTACGAGCAGTACTTC. Protein product: CASSGRDGQGAYEQYF.

The chain combines TRBV7-3 with TRBJ1-5, with D hard to call. CDR1 SGHTA and CDR2 FQGTGA come from the germline V gene. The germline V and J ends were trimmed by 3 bases and 2 bases, with 11 bases remaining between them. The CDR3 consists of 15 residues. The CDR3 DNA reads as TGTGCCAGCAGCTTGTCGGGAAGTGGCAATCAGCCCCAGCATTTT. This codes for CASSLSGSGNQPQHF. The variable domain in full, completed from reference TRBV7-3 and TRBJ1-5, reads GAGVSQTPSNKVTEKGKYVELRCDPISGHTALYWYRQSLGQGPEFLIYFQGTGAADDSGLPNDRFFAVRPEGSVSTLKIQRTERGDSAVYLCASSLSGSGNQPQHFGDGTRLSIL.

This clone appeared once. The J gene is TRBJ2-7, the V gene TRBV27, with TRBD2 matching over 8 bases. V lost 6 bases and J lost 1; bases outside the gene matches: 14. Per germline, CDR1 MNHEY and CDR2 SMNVEV (reference sequence). The CDR3 totals 17 residues. In nucleotides, the CDR3 is TGTGCCAGCAGCTTAACCCCCGGGAGGGGACCGTCCTACGAGCAGTACTTC. Translating gives CASSLTPGRGPSYEQYF.

The chain joins TRBV13 to TRBJ1-1; possibly TRBD1 for D (5 bases). From germline, CDR1 is PRHDT and CDR2 FYEKMQ (reference sequence). Trimming shortened V by 0 bases and J by 4 bases, and 15 bases separated the two germline ends. The CDR3 is made up of 16 amino acids. CDR3 in DNA: TGTGCCAGCAGCTTAGGTTCCAGGGAATACGTCACTGAAGCTTTCTTT. Amino acid sequence: CASSLGSREYVTEAFF.

The genes are TRBV5-1 and TRBJ1-1; TRBD1 is a possible D gene (5 bases). With 3 bases removed from V and 6 bases from J, the gap between germline ends came to 15 bases. The length of the CDR3 is 14 residues. CDR1 SGHRS and CDR2 YFSETQ come from the germline V gene. CDR3 bases: TGCGCCAGCAGCTCCCAGGGTGGAATCCCTGAAGCTTTCTTT. It translates to CASSSQGGIPEAFF.